One and the same sample provided the 20 T cell receptor beta chains below, sequenced in a study of T-cell memory formation after mild COVID-19. TCRdb recomputed calls from the 5' RACE reads with MiXCR, one row per CDR3 protein. Here the sample spans 300,000 to 350,000 distinct CDR3 sequences, 14% being singletons. What was sequenced was PBMCs or a T cell subset sorted from them (not recorded which). The receptors shown here come from a man aged 18 to 29 who had mild COVID-19 (a few samples of this study predate the infection). Cell type and time point are not known.

The J gene is TRBJ2-3, the V gene TRBV4-2; TRBD2 might be the D (6 bases). CDR1 and CDR2 (germline): LGHNA, YNFKEQ. Trimming took 4 bases from V and 3 from J, leaving 17 bases between them. The CDR3 spans 16 residues. CDR3 in DNA: TGTGCCAGCAGCCCGAGTTTCGGGGGAGGTACAGATACGCAGTATTTT. Translated, it gives CASSPSFGGGTDTQYF.

The chain is built from TRBV20-1 and TRBJ1-6; tentative D call: TRBD1 (6 bases). Trimming pared 5 bases from V and 5 bases from J, leaving 16 bases between. Per the germline V gene, CDR1 is DFQATT and CDR2 is SNEGSKA (reference sequence). The CDR3 runs to 15 residues. The CDR3 region is CSAPRGGEHNSPLHF. CDR3 nucleotide sequence: TGCAGTGCTCCCAGGGGAGGGGAGCATAATTCACCCCTCCACTTT.

This clonotype appeared a few times. The chain links TRBV7-9 to TRBJ2-5; the D is unclear. V lost 1 base, J lost 5 bases, and 14 bases lay in between. CDR1 SEHNR and CDR2 FQNEAQ come from the germline V gene (reference sequence). The CDR3 covers 15 residues. CDR3 loop: CASSLVRTPGETQYF. In nucleotides, the CDR3 is TGTGCCAGCAGCTTAGTGCGGACCCCTGGGGAGACCCAGTACTTC.

The J gene is TRBJ1-2, the V gene TRBV6-1; D unresolved. V lost 0 bases to trimming and J lost 3 bases, with 8 bases between them. The CDR3 has 14 residues. Germline V gives CDR1 MNHNS, CDR2 SASEGT. CDR3 residues: CASSEAYSDYGYTF. The CDR3 bases are TGTGCCAGCAGTGAAGCGTACAGTGACTATGGCTACACCTTC.

V and J are TRBV20-1 and TRBJ1-2, with D unclear. Germline V gene data show CDR1 as DFQATT and CDR2 as SNEGSKA (reference sequence). V gave up 6 bases and J gave up 4 bases, with 9 bases separating them. This CDR3 spans 11 amino acids. The chain's CDR3 is CSAEEFYGYTF. The CDR3 region has the DNA TGCAGTGCCGAGGAGTTCTATGGCTACACCTTC.

The CDR3 DNA reads TGTGCCAGCAGCTTACAGGGGGCCATGGCAGATACGCAGTATTTT. Translated, it gives CASSLQGAMADTQYF. The chain couples TRBV7-3 to TRBJ2-3; 8 bases agree with TRBD1. V trimming: 2 bases; J trimming: 4 bases; junction bases outside the gene matches: 5. The CDR3 length is 15 residues. Germline values: CDR1 SGHTA, CDR2 FQGTGA.

The CDR3 region has the DNA TGTGCCAGCAGCTTAGGCCGCAGCGGGGGCAGCTACGAGCAGTACTTC. It specifies CASSLGRSGGSYEQYF. The chain combines TRBV13 with TRBJ2-7, with 8 bases aligning to TRBD2. The CDR3 totals 16 residues. V was clipped by 0 bases and J by 3 bases; unmatched bases: 7. The germline CDR1 and CDR2 sequences are PRHDT and FYEKMQ (reference sequence).

The V gene is TRBV20-1, the J gene TRBJ2-3; 8 nucleotides line up with TRBD1. The ends lost 5 bases at V and 3 bases at J; junction bases unmatched: 4. The CDR3 spans 13 residues. The germline V gene has CDR1 DFQATT and CDR2 SNEGSKA (reference sequence). CDR3 bases: TGCAGTGCTGGCAGGGGGCGGACAGATACGCAGTATTTT. Protein: CSAGRGRTDTQYF.

This clonotype has only a few counts. The V call is TRBV29-1, the J call TRBJ2-1; 9 bases are a match to TRBD2. CDR1 SQVTM and CDR2 ANQGSEA come from the germline V gene. The J segment lost 4 bases and the V segment lost 5 bases, leaving 3 bases of the junction unmatched. This CDR3 is built from 13 residues. CDR3 in amino acids: CSVPAGGYNEQFF. For the CDR3, the DNA is TGCAGCGTTCCAGCGGGGGGTTACAATGAGCAGTTCTTC.

V and J are TRBV15 and TRBJ2-4, with D perhaps assigned TRBD1 or TRBD2 (5 bases each). Germline V gene sequence: CDR1 LNHNV, CDR2 YYDKDF (reference sequence). The ends were cut back, 0 bases at V and 9 bases at J, with 18 bases in the middle. CDR3 length equals 16 residues. CDR3 DNA sequence: TGTGCCACCAGCAGAGATCAGCGGCTCCTCGGGGCCATTCAGTACTTC. It encodes CATSRDQRLLGAIQYF. Complete variable domain (other parts from reference TRBV15 and TRBJ2-4): DAMVIQNPRYQVTQFGKPVTLSCSQTLNHNVMYWYQQKSSQAPKLLFHYYDKDFNNEADTPDNFQSRRPNTSFCFLDIRSPGLGDTAMYLCATSRDQRLLGAIQYFGAGTRLSVL.

The chain uses TRBV5-1 and TRBJ1-1; D is unclear. Germline V gives CDR1 SGHRS, CDR2 YFSETQ. The ends were cut back, 0 bases at V and 0 bases at J, with 6 bases in the middle. This CDR3 comprises 14 residues. The CDR3 here is CASSLGEVNTEAFF. CDR3 bases: TGCGCCAGCAGCTTGGGAGAAGTGAACACTGAAGCTTTCTTT.

This clonotype showed up just a few times. The chain recombines TRBV6-2 or TRBV6-3 with TRBJ2-2; D is undetermined. Trimming took 6 bases from V and 6 from J, leaving 17 bases between them. CDR1 MNHEY and CDR2 SVGEGT come from the germline V gene. CDR3 length: 15 residues. The CDR3 protein is CASRSLGYGPGELFF. Written as DNA, the CDR3 is TGTGCCAGCAGGTCCCTGGGTTACGGACCCGGGGAGCTGTTTTTT.

The DNA for the CDR3 is TGTGCCAGCAGCTTAGGACACGGCCAAGAGACCCAGTACTTC. Protein sequence: CASSLGHGQETQYF. The V call is TRBV11-2, the J call TRBJ2-5; no clear D gene. The ends were cut back, 1 base at V and 1 base at J, with 7 bases in the middle. Germline assignment: CDR1 SGHAT and CDR2 FQNNGV. This CDR3 is built from 14 residues.

The chain links TRBV10-3 to TRBJ2-2, with 7 nucleotides matching TRBD2. CDR1 ENHRY and CDR2 SYGVKD come from the germline V gene. V shed 0 bases, J shed 4 bases, and the junction held 11 bases outside the gene matches. This CDR3 region has 18 residues. CDR3 loop: CAISESTGRGSGTGELFF. The DNA of the CDR3 is TGTGCCATCAGTGAGTCGACTGGGAGGGGATCGGGCACCGGGGAGCTGTTTTTT.

This clonotype appeared a few times. The rearrangement joins TRBV20-1 to TRBJ1-6, with D uncertain. Germline CDR1 reads DFQATT; CDR2 reads SNEGSKA (reference sequence). CDR3 length: 16 residues. V dropped 0 bases and J dropped 6 bases, with 15 bases sitting between them. In DNA, the CDR3 is TGCAGTGCTAGAGACCCGTCGAAAGGGATTAATTCACCCCTCCACTTT. Protein: CSARDPSKGINSPLHF.

This clonotype was seen only a few times. This chain links TRBV7-2 with TRBJ1-6; maybe TRBD1 (5 bases). The length of the CDR3 is 14 residues. The germline V gene encodes CDR1 SGHTA and CDR2 FQGNSA. V was cut by 3 bases and J by 4 bases, with 7 bases left in between. CDR3 sequence: CASSFGTYNSPLHF. The DNA of the CDR3 is TGTGCCAGCAGCTTCGGGACTTATAATTCACCCCTCCACTTT.

There are a few counts of this clonotype. This chain links TRBV28 with TRBJ1-5, with D possibly matching TRBD1 (5 bases). CDR1 is MDHEN, CDR2 SYDVKM, per germline. This CDR3 spans 11 amino acids. With 5 bases removed from V and 13 bases from J, the gap between germline ends came to 12 bases. The CDR3 nucleotides are TGTGCCAGCAGTGGGGCCCGAGAGCAGCATTTT. This codes for CASSGAREQHF. Together with reference TRBV28 and TRBJ1-5, the CDR3 gives the full variable domain: DVKVTQSSRYLVKRTGEKVFLECVQDMDHENMFWYRQDPGLGLRLIYFSYDVKMKEKGDIPEGYSVSREKKERFSLILESASTNQTSMYLCASSGAREQHFGDGTRLSIL.

J is TRBJ2-5 and V is TRBV11-2; D may match TRBD1 or TRBD2 (5 bases each). The CDR3 extends over 13 amino acids. Looked up from germline, CDR1 is SGHAT and CDR2 is FQNNGV. The ends were cut back, 3 bases at V and 7 bases at J, with 12 bases in the middle. The CDR3 loop is CASSFRDQGTQYF. CDR3 DNA: TGTGCCAGCAGCTTCCGGGACCAGGGGACCCAGTACTTC.

A few counts support this clonotype. V and J are TRBV7-2 and TRBJ2-7, with 11 positions matching TRBD2. V was clipped by 6 bases and J by 3 bases; unmatched bases: 7. The CDR3 is 15 amino acids. Germline V gene data show CDR1 as SGHTA and CDR2 as FQGNSA. Here the CDR3 reads CASRPLAGGRYEQYV. CDR3 nucleotide sequence: TGTGCCAGCAGGCCCCTAGCGGGGGGCCGCTACGAGCAGTACGTC.

A few counts support this clonotype. The chain combines TRBV6-2 or TRBV6-3 with TRBJ1-6; tentative D call: TRBD1 (6 bases). Germline V lookup: CDR1 MNHEY, CDR2 SVGEGT. CDR3 size: 13 residues. Trimming pared 0 bases from V and 10 bases from J, leaving 7 bases between. CDR3 protein: CASSYSGTSPLHF. As DNA, the CDR3 is TGTGCCAGCAGTTACTCGGGGACATCACCCCTCCACTTT.